This entry describes one TCR beta chain. The authors prepared the TCRbeta library with unique molecular identifiers. In TCRdb, the PCR reads were re-called with MiXCR into one record per CDR3 protein. The table has 250,000 to 400,000 distinct CDR3 sequences, roughly 21% seen once. Losses at the gene ends were 2 bases for V and 3 bases for J; bases not matched to a gene: 6. This CDR3 contains 15 residues. CDR1 DFQATT and CDR2 SNEGSKA come from the germline V gene (reference sequence). These data originate in a study of T-cell reconstitution after alpha-beta-depleted transplantation in children. This chain uses TRBV20-1 with TRBJ2-1; 8 nucleotides agree with TRBD2. The clonotype originates from a male patient younger than 18 who had a stem cell transplant for acute lymphoblastic leukemia, so the T cells may come from the graft donor. This specimen consisted of PBMCs, mostly from graft donor cells, obtained 180 days after TCRalphabeta/CD19-depleted stem cell transplant. CDR3: CSARSGGDFYNEQFF. CDR3 DNA: TGCAGTGCTAGATCCGGGGGGGATTTCTACAATGAGCAGTTCTTC.